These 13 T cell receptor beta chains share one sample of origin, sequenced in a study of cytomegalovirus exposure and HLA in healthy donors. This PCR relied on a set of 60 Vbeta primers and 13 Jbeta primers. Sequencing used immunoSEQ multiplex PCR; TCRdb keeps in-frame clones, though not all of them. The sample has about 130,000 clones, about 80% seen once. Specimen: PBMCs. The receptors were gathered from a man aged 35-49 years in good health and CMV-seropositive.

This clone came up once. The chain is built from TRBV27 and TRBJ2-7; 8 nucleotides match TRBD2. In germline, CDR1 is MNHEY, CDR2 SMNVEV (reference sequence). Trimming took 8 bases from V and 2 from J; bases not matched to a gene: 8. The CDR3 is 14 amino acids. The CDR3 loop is CASSTSGRTYEQYF. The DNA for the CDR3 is TGTGCCAGCTCAACTAGCGGACGTACCTACGAGCAGTACTTC.

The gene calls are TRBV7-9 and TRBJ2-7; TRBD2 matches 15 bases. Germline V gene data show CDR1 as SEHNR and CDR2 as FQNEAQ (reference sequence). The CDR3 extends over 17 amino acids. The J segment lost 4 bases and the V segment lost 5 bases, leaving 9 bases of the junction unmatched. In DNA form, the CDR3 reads TGTGCCAGCAGCGGACTAGCGGGAGGGGTTCCGGGATACGAGCAGTACTTC. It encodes CASSGLAGGVPGYEQYF.

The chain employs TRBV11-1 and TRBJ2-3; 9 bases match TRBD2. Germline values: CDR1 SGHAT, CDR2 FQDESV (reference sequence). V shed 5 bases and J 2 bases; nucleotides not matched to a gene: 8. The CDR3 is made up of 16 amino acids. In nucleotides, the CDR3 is TGTGCCAGCAGCCCTCAACCTAGCGGGAACACAGATACGCAGTATTTT. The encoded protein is CASSPQPSGNTDTQYF. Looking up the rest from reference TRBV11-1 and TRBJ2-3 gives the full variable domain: EAEVAQSPRYKITEKSQAVAFWCDPISGHATLYWYRQILGQGPELLVQFQDESVVDDSQLPKDRFSAERLKGVDSTLKIQPAELGDSAMYLCASSPQPSGNTDTQYFGPGTRLTVL.

The CDR3 sequence is CAWTNGVGTEAFF. The DNA of the CDR3 is TGTGCCTGGACCAACGGGGTAGGCACTGAAGCTTTCTTT. The chain combines TRBV30 with TRBJ1-1; D uncertain. Germline assignment: CDR1 GTSNPN and CDR2 SVGIG (reference sequence). The CDR3 loop spans 13 amino acids. Between the trimmed V and J ends, which lost 4 bases and 4 bases, there was a span of 13 bases.

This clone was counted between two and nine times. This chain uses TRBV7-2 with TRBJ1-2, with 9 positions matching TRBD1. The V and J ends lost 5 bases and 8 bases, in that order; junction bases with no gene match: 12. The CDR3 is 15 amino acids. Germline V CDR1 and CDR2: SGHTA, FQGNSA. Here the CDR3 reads CASSPYLGTGSGYTF. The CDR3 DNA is TGTGCCAGCAGCCCCTACCTGGGGACAGGGAGCGGCTACACCTTC.

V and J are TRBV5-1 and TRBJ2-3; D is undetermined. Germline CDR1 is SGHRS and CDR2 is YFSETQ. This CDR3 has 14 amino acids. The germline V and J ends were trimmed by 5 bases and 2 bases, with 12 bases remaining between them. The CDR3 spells CASRVALVTDTQYF. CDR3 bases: TGCGCCAGCAGGGTGGCCCTAGTCACAGATACGCAGTATTTT.

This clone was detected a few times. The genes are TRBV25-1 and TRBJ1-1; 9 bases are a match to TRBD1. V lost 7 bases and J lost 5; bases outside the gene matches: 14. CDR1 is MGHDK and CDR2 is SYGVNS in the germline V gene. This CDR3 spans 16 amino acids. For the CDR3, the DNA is TGTGCCAGCACCCCTACCCTTGGACAGGGGATAACTGAAGCTTTCTTT. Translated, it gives CASTPTLGQGITEAFF.

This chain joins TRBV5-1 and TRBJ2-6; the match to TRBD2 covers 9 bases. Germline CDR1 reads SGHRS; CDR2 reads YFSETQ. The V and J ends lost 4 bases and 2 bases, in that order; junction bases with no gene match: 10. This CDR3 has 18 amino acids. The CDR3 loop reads CASSRSSGIAPGANVLTF. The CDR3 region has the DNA TGCGCCAGCAGCAGATCTAGCGGGATTGCCCCTGGGGCCAACGTCCTGACTTTC. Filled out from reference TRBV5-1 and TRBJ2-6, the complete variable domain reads KAGVTQTPRYLIKTRGQQVTLSCSPISGHRSVSWYQQTPGQGLQFLFEYFSETQRNKGNFPGRFSGRQFSNSRSEMNVSTLELGDSALYLCASSRSSGIAPGANVLTFGAGSRLTVL.

The CDR3 reads CASSVSQGGAGELFF. The DNA of the CDR3 is TGTGCCAGCAGTGTGTCCCAGGGGGGTGCCGGGGAGCTGTTTTTT. The chain carries TRBV25-1 and TRBJ2-2; possible D gene TRBD1, 7 bases. The CDR3 spans 15 residues. Trimming cost V 4 bases and J 6 bases, with 15 bases left between them. The germline V gene has CDR1 MGHDK and CDR2 SYGVNS. The entire variable domain, with the rest obtained from reference TRBV25-1 and TRBJ2-2, is as follows: EADIYQTPRYLVIGTGKKITLECSQTMGHDKMYWYQQDPGMELHLIHYSYGVNSTEKGDLSSESTVSRIRTEHFPLTLESARPSHTSQYLCASSVSQGGAGELFFGEGSRLTVL.

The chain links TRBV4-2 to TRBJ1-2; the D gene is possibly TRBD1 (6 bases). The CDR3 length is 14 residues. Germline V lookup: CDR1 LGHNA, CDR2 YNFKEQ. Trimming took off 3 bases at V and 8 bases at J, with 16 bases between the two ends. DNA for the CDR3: TGTGCCAGCAGCCATCCGTCAAGGGGGGGAGGCTACACCTTC. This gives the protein CASSHPSRGGGYTF.

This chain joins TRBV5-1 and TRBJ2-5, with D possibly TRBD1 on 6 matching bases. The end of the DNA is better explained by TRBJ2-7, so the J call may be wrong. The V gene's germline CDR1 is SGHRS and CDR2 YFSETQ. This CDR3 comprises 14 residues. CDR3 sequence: CASSRSRGLDEQYF. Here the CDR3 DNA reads TGCGCCAGCAGCCGAAGCAGGGGTTTGGACGAGCAGTACTTC.

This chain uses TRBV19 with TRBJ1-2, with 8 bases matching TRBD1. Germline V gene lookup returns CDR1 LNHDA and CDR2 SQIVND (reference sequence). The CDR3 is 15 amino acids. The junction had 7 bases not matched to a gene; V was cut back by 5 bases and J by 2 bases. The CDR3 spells CASSPAGGANYGYTF. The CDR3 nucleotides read TGTGCCAGTAGTCCCGCAGGGGGCGCGAACTATGGCTACACCTTC.

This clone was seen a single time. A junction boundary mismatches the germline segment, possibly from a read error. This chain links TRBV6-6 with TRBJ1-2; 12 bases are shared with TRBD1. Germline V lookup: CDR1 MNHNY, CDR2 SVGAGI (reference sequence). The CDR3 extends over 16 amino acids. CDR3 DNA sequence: TGTGCCAGCAGCCGGGACAGGGGGCGAAATGTGTTTGGCTGCACCTTC. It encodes CASSRDRGRNVFGCTF.